The 30 T cell receptor beta chains below all came from one sample that was sequenced in a study of glioma-infiltrating T cells. TCR alpha and beta CDR3 regions were amplified from RNA using iRepertoire nested multiplex PCR. TCRdb re-called the multiplex PCR reads with MiXCR, one entry per CDR3 protein. Seen here are around 180,000 distinct CDR3 sequences, roughly two fifths observed once, and the top ten hold about 5.2%. Sequencing was carried out using glioma tissue, nonneoplastic brain tissue, or PBMCs (not recorded which). These receptors were obtained from a human donor with low-grade glioma or glioblastoma, undergoing nonglioma brain surgery, or in good health (not recorded which).

This chain links TRBV27 with TRBJ2-3; TRBD1 or TRBD2 may be the D gene (5 bases each). Germline values: CDR1 MNHEY, CDR2 SMNVEV (reference sequence). CDR3 size: 13 residues. V lost 5 bases, J lost 12 bases, and 18 bases lay in between. The CDR3 coding sequence is TGTGCCAGCAGTGGGTCAGTCCCAGGGACCCAGTATTTT. This codes for CASSGSVPGTQYF.

Ten or more counts support this clonotype. This rearrangement joins TRBV6-1 to TRBJ2-1; 7 bases fit TRBD2. The germline V gene encodes CDR1 MNHNS and CDR2 SASEGT. Unmatched junction bases numbered 12, after V lost 2 bases and J lost 2 bases. This CDR3 contains 18 residues. The CDR3 DNA sequence: TGTGCCAGCAGTGAACTAATTACGATCCTAGCGGCCTACAATGAGCAGTTCTTC. This sequence encodes CASSELITILAAYNEQFF.

This clonotype was counted many times. V gene TRBV27 combines with J gene TRBJ2-1, with D possibly matching TRBD2 (5 bases). Trimming stripped 5 bases from V and 1 base from J, with 12 bases between. Germline CDR1 and CDR2: MNHEY and SMNVEV (reference sequence). CDR3 size: 15 residues. The CDR3 protein is CASSERAASYNEQFF. In DNA form, the CDR3 reads TGTGCCAGCAGTGAGAGAGCGGCATCCTACAATGAGCAGTTCTTC.

In this sample, this clonotype turned up many times. The rearrangement joins TRBV28 to TRBJ2-5; D is perhaps TRBD1 (5 bases). Trimming took 5 bases from V and 0 from J, leaving 16 bases between them. The CDR3 spans 16 residues. Germline-derived CDR1 and CDR2 are MDHEN and SYDVKM. This chain's CDR3 is CASSALDKKYQETQYF. CDR3 nucleotides: TGTGCCAGCAGTGCCCTGGACAAAAAATACCAAGAGACCCAGTACTTC.

This chain links TRBV6-6 with TRBJ2-5, with 7 bases that match TRBD2. From germline, CDR1 is MNHNY and CDR2 SVGAGI (reference sequence). V dropped 5 bases and J dropped 7; count of bases not matched to a gene: 13. This CDR3 comprises 15 residues. CDR3 in DNA: TGTGCCAGCAGTAACCAGGGCGGGAGTTACGGGACCCAGTACTTC. Its protein product is CASSNQGGSYGTQYF.

For this clonotype: A much larger clone sits a single nucleotide away, making a read error possible. V gene TRBV25-1 combines with J gene TRBJ1-2, with TRBD1 as a possible D gene (5 bases). CDR3 length: 15 residues. CDR1 and CDR2 (germline): MGHDK, SYGVNS. CDR3 in DNA: TGTGCCAGCAGCAAAGGACACCCCAGAGGCTATGGCTACATCTTC. Translating gives CASSKGHPRGYGYIF.

This clonotype was counted a single time. A read error may be the cause here, since a much bigger clone is one base away. The V call is TRBV4-2, the J call TRBJ2-3; TRBD2 might be the D (6 bases). Germline CDR1 LGHNA, CDR2 YNFKEQ. The CDR3 sequence is 18 residues long. CDR3 sequence reads: CASSQDHRLGTGTGTQYF. Written as DNA, the CDR3 is TGTGCCAGCAGCCAAGATCACCGGCTTGGGACTGGAACAGGTACGCAGTATTTT.

On this clonotype itself: A much larger clonotype is one base distant, so this may be a read error. The rearrangement uses TRBV20-1 and TRBJ2-3, with D unclear. Germline V gene sequence: CDR1 DFQATT, CDR2 SNEGSKA (reference sequence). There are 11 residues in the CDR3. CDR3 loop: CSAREKDTQCF. The CDR3 nucleotides are TGCAGTGCTAGAGAAAAGGATACGCAGTGTTTT.

This clonotype was counted many times. V usage is TRBV28 and J usage is TRBJ2-1; 10 nucleotides match TRBD2. The germline gives CDR1 MDHEN, CDR2 SYDVKM. The CDR3 contains 15 residues. The ends lost 5 bases at V and 7 bases at J; junction bases unmatched: 8. This CDR3 is CASSTPTSGMNEQFF. CDR3 nucleotides: TGTGCCAGCAGTACCCCCACTAGCGGGATGAATGAGCAGTTCTTC.

On this clonotype: This may be a read error, as it is one base from a much larger clone. The chain uses TRBV24-1 and TRBJ2-3, with D hard to call. Per germline, CDR1 KGHDR and CDR2 SFDVKD. Deletions cut 4 bases from V and 4 bases from J, with 20 bases between. This CDR3 contains 17 residues. The CDR3 loop is CATSDLSDRAVADTQYF. The DNA of the CDR3 is TGTGCCACCAGTGACCTCTCCGACCGGGCGGTGGCAGATACGCAGTATTTT.

The chain has TRBV7-7 and TRBJ1-3; D is unresolved. V was clipped by 5 bases and J by 0 bases, with 11 bases between them. The CDR3 consists of 15 residues. Germline V lookup: CDR1 SSHAT, CDR2 FNYEAQ (reference sequence). CDR3 nucleotide sequence: TGTGCCAGCAGCATCGGGTCAGGCTCTGGAAACACCATATATTTT. Translating it yields CASSIGSGSGNTIYF.

Turning to this clonotype: This may come from a read error, since a much larger clone is one base off. CDR3 protein: CASSLDQGLNTEAFF. The DNA of the CDR3 is TGTGCCAGCAGTTTGGATCAGGGTCTGAACACTGAAGCTTTCTTT. The chain links TRBV28 to TRBJ1-1, with D perhaps matching TRBD1 (5 bases). Germline V lookup: CDR1 MDHEN, CDR2 SYDVKM. This CDR3 has 15 residues. V was cut by 3 bases and J by 0 bases, with 11 bases left in between.

This clonotype was recorded at least ten times. J is TRBJ1-2 and V is TRBV28; D is possibly TRBD1 (6 bases). CDR3 length: 15 residues. Trimming shortened V by 6 bases and J by 1 base, and 15 bases separated the two germline ends. Germline loops: CDR1 MDHEN, CDR2 SYDVKM. The CDR3 here is CASREPRGHNYGYTF. As DNA, the CDR3 is TGTGCCAGCAGAGAACCCAGGGGTCATAACTATGGCTACACCTTC.

This clonotype was picked up many times. The chain uses TRBV29-1 and TRBJ1-1; D not resolved. This CDR3 is built from 11 residues. Trimming removed 0 bases from V and 5 bases from J, with 4 bases in between. Germline assignment: CDR1 SQVTM and CDR2 ANQGSEA. The CDR3 here is CSVEEGTEAFF. The CDR3 nucleotides read TGCAGCGTTGAAGAAGGAACTGAAGCTTTCTTT.

The chain employs TRBV11-2 and TRBJ2-2; D call uncertain. Germline V gives CDR1 SGHAT, CDR2 FQNNGV. The CDR3 spans 16 residues. Trimming shortened V by 5 bases and J by 3 bases, and 16 bases separated the two germline ends. CDR3 region: CASSPGWPDYTGELFF. Here the CDR3 DNA reads TGTGCCAGCAGCCCCGGATGGCCCGATTACACCGGGGAGCTGTTTTTT.

In its sample, this clonotype was seen many times. The V gene is TRBV27, the J gene TRBJ2-6, with a weak D call TRBD1 (6 bases). The germline gives CDR1 MNHEY, CDR2 SMNVEV (reference sequence). The CDR3 loop spans 16 amino acids. V lost 3 bases, J lost 2 bases, and 11 bases lay in between. CDR3 in DNA: TGTGCCAGCAGTTTGAACACAGGGACTGGGGCCAACGTCCTGACTTTC. It translates to CASSLNTGTGANVLTF.

The rearrangement uses TRBV18 and TRBJ2-5, with 12 nucleotides matching TRBD2. Judging by the DNA end, TRBJ2-1 fits better; the J call may be wrong. CDR3 length: 14 residues. Looked up from germline, CDR1 is KGHSH and CDR2 is LQKENI. Here the CDR3 reads CASTTSGSYNEQFF. DNA of the CDR3: TGTGCCAGCACGACTAGCGGGAGTTACAATGAGCAGTTCTTC.

This clonotype came up many times. The chain has TRBV3-1 and TRBJ2-6; unclear D gene. Per germline, CDR1 LGHDT and CDR2 YNNKEL (reference sequence). The V gene lost 1 base and the J gene lost 9 bases, with 4 bases spanning the gap. The CDR3 has 12 amino acids. The CDR3 DNA reads as TGTGCCAGCAGCCAAGGTCACAACGTCCTGACTTTC. Protein: CASSQGHNVLTF.

This chain links TRBV7-9 with TRBJ2-1; D remains ambiguous. This CDR3 contains 17 residues. CDR1 is SEHNR, CDR2 FQNEAQ, per germline (reference sequence). V lost 0 bases to trimming and J lost 5 bases, with 17 bases between them. CDR3 DNA sequence: TGTGCCAGCAGCTTAGCGTTCGAGAAAAGAAGAGACAATGAGCAGTTCTTC. Translating it yields CASSLAFEKRRDNEQFF.

This clonotype was recorded many times. The rearrangement links TRBV6-1 to TRBJ2-3, with D tentatively TRBD2 (6 bases). V shed 6 bases and J shed 4 bases, with 11 bases lying between them. The CDR3 length is 13 residues. Germline V gene sequence: CDR1 MNHNS, CDR2 SASEGT. In nucleotides, the CDR3 is TGTGCCAGCAGACGGAGGGGCGCAGATACGCAGTATTTT. Amino acids: CASRRRGADTQYF.

This clonotype was picked up one time. Since no conserved phenylalanine or tryptophan closes the CDR3, a read error is the likely cause. The rearrangement uses TRBV7-9 and TRBJ1-2; D may be TRBD1 (6 bases). Deletions cut 5 bases from V and 0 bases from J, with 10 bases between. In germline, CDR1 is SEHNR, CDR2 FQNEAQ (reference sequence). The CDR3 length is 14 residues. The CDR3 DNA reads TGTGCCAGCAGCCATAACAGGGCTAACTATGGCTACACCCTC. It specifies CASSHNRANYGYTL.

This clonotype has only a few counts. This sequence joins TRBV25-1 and TRBJ2-5, with D possibly being TRBD1 or TRBD2 (5 bases each). V lost 4 bases and J 7 bases, leaving 13 bases between the germline ends. This CDR3 spans 13 amino acids. Germline CDR1 is MGHDK and CDR2 is SYGVNS. CDR3 region: CASSVLGDVTQYF. The CDR3 nucleotides read TGTGCCAGCAGTGTTTTAGGGGACGTGACCCAGTACTTC. Drawing the rest from reference TRBV25-1 and TRBJ2-5, the complete variable domain is EADIYQTPRYLVIGTGKKITLECSQTMGHDKMYWYQQDPGMELHLIHYSYGVNSTEKGDLSSESTVSRIRTEHFPLTLESARPSHTSQYLCASSVLGDVTQYFGPGTRLLVL.

On this clonotype: Given a much more abundant clone one base away, this may be a read error. The chain joins TRBV27 to TRBJ2-7; tentatively, D is TRBD1 or TRBD2 (5 bases each). The CDR3 has 15 amino acids. Trimming stripped 5 bases from V and 3 bases from J, with 17 bases between. The germline CDR1 and CDR2 sequences are MNHEY and SMNVEV (reference sequence). Here the CDR3 DNA reads TGTGCCAGCAGTAGGAACCGGGGCAACTACTACGAGCAGTACTTC. Amino acid sequence: CASSRNRGNYYEQYF.

With regard to this clonotype: The conserved phenylalanine or tryptophan normally closing the CDR3 is absent here, so this likely arose from a read error. This chain uses TRBV20-1 with TRBJ2-1; D may be TRBD2 (5 bases). This CDR3 spans 11 amino acids. Germline V CDR1 and CDR2: DFQATT, SNEGSKA (reference sequence). V lost 6 bases, J lost 9 bases, and 12 bases lay in between. The CDR3 protein is CSARGHSEQFL. The DNA for the CDR3 is TGCAGTGCCCGAGGGCACAGTGAGCAGTTCTTA.

The chain employs TRBV27 and TRBJ2-3; D is undetermined. CDR1 MNHEY and CDR2 SMNVEV come from the germline V gene (reference sequence). The CDR3 has 13 amino acids. CDR3 region: CVSSLSFTDTQYF. For the CDR3, the DNA is TGTGTTAGCAGTTTAAGCTTCACAGATACGCAGTATTTT.

Worth noting for this clonotype: Since a much larger clone is just one base distant, this may be a read error. This sequence joins TRBV20-1 and TRBJ2-5; D assignment may be TRBD1 or TRBD2 (5 bases each). V lost 0 bases to trimming and J lost 2 bases, with 13 bases between them. CDR3 length: 15 amino acids. Germline CDR1 reads DFQATT; CDR2 reads SNEGSKA (reference sequence). The CDR3 region has the DNA TGCAGTGCTAGAGATTCGGGACGCCCACAAGAGACCCAGTACTTC. This codes for CSARDSGRPQETQYF.

The chain combines TRBV7-2 with TRBJ2-3, with 10 bases that match TRBD2. V shed 3 bases, J shed 4 bases, and the junction held 16 bases outside the gene matches. Germline V gene sequence: CDR1 SGHTA, CDR2 FQGNSA. The CDR3 length is 19 residues. The CDR3 loop is CASSLEVALLAGVADTQYF. The DNA of the CDR3 is TGTGCCAGCAGCTTGGAGGTCGCCCTCCTAGCGGGAGTTGCAGATACGCAGTATTTT.

There are a few counts of this clonotype. The J gene is TRBJ2-3, the V gene TRBV5-4, with TRBD2 matching over 11 bases. The CDR3 spans 16 residues. Germline lookup yields CDR1 SGHNT and CDR2 YYREEE (reference sequence). J was trimmed by 9 bases and V by 4 bases; bases with no gene match: 13. CDR3 bases: TGTGCCAGCAGCCCTACCGGGACTAGCGGAACTCCCACGCAGTATTTT. Translation: CASSPTGTSGTPTQYF.

There are many counts of this clonotype. V usage is TRBV6-1 and J usage is TRBJ2-7; possibly TRBD1 for D (5 bases). Germline CDR1 reads MNHNS; CDR2 reads SASEGT. This CDR3 is 15 amino acids long. Trimming took 5 bases from V and 2 from J, leaving 16 bases between them. The DNA for the CDR3 is TGTGCCAGCAGTAGGAGACAGATATCGGCCTACGAGCAGTACTTC. Protein product: CASSRRQISAYEQYF.

The gene calls are TRBV12-3 or TRBV12-4 and TRBJ2-3, with D maybe TRBD1 (5 bases). The CDR3 covers 16 residues. V lost 2 bases and J lost 4, with 16 bases in between. CDR3 DNA sequence: TGTGCCAGCAGTTTAACCCCTAGGGGAAGCGCAGATACGCAGTATTTT. Translation: CASSLTPRGSADTQYF.